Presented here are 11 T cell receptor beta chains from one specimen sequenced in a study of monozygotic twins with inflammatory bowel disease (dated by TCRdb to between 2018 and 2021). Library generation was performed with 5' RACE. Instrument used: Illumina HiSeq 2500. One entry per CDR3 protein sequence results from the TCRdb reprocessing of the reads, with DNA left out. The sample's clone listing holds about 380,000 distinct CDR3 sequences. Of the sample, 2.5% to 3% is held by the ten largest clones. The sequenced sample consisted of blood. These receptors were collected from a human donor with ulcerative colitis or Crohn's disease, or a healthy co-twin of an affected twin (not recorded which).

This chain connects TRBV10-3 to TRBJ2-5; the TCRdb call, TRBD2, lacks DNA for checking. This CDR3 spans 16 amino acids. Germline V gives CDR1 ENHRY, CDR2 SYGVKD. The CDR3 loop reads CAISVRSGGGQETQYF.

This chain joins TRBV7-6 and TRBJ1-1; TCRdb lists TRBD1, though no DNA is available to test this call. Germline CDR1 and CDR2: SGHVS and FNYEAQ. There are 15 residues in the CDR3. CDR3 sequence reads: CASSGGQDMNTEAFF.

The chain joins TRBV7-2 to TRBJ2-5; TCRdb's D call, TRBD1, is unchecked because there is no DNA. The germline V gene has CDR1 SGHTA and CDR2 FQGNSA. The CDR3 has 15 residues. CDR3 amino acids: CASSLGRGREETQYF.

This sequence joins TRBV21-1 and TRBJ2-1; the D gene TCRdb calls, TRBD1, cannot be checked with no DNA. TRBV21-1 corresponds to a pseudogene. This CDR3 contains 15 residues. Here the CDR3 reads CASDRRGGGYNEQFF.

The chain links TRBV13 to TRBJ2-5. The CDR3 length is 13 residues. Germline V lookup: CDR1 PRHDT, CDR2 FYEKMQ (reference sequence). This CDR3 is CASSYTDQETQYF.

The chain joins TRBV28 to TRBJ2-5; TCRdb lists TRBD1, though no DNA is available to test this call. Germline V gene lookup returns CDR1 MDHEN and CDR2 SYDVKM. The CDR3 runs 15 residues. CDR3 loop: CASSSVGRVLETQYF.

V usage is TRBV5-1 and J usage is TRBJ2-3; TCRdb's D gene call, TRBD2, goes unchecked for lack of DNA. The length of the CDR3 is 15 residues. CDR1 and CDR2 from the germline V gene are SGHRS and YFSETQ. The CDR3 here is CASSFSGGDGDTQYF.

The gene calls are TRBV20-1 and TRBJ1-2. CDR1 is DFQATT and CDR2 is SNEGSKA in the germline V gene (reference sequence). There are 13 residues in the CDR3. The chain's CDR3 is CSARGDGDYGYTF.

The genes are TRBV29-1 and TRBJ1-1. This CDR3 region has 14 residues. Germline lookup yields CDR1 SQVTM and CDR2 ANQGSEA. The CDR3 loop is CSVDDRTAGTEAFF.

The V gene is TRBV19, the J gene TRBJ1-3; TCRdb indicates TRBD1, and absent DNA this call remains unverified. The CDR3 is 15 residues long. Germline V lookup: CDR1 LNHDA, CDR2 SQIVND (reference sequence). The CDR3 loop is CASSGGQSSGNTIYF.

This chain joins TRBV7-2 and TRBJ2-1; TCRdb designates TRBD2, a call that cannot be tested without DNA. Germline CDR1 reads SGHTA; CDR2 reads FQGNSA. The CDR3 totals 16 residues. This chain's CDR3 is CASSDRTSGVHNEQFF.